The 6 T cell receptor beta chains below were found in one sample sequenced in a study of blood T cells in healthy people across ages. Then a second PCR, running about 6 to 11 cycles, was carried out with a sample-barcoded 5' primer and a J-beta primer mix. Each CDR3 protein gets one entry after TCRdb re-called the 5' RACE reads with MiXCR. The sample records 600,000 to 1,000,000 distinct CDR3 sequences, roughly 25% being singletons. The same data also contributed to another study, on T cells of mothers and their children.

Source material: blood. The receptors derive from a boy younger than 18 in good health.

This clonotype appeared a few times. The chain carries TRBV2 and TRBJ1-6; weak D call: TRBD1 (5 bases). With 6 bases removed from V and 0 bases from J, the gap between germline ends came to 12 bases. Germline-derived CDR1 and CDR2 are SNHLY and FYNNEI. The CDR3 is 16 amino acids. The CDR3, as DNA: TGTGCCAGCAGCGGGACCGAGAGCTCCTATAATTCACCCCTCCACTTT. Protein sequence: CASSGTESSYNSPLHF.

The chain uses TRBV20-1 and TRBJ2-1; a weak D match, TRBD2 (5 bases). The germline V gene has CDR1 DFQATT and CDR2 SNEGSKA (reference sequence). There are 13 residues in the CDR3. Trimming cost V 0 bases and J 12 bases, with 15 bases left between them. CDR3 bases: TGCAGTGCTAGAGACACTAGTCAGTGGCCGCAGTTCTTC. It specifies CSARDTSQWPQFF.

The CDR3 nucleotides read TGTGCTAGTGGTTGGGCGGGAAGCTACAATGAGCAGTTCTTC. It specifies CASGWAGSYNEQFF. This rearrangement joins TRBV12-5 to TRBJ2-1; possible D gene TRBD2, 6 bases. This CDR3 region has 14 residues. Trimming removed 4 bases from V and 3 bases from J, with 10 bases in between. Germline CDR1 LGHNT, CDR2 FRNRAP. The whole variable domain, filled in from reference TRBV12-5 and TRBJ2-1, reads DARVTQTPRHKVTEMGQEVTMRCQPILGHNTVFWYRQTMMQGLELLAYFRNRAPLDDSGMPKDRFSAEMPDATLATLKIQPSEPRDSAVYFCASGWAGSYNEQFFGPGTRLTVL.

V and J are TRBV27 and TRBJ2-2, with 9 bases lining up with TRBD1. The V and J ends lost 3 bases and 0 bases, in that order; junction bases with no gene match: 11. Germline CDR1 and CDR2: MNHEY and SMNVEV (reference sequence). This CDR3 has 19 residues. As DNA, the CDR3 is TGTGCCAGCAGTTTCTCGGGACAGGGAGAGATTGCGAACACCGGGGAGCTGTTTTTT. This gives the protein CASSFSGQGEIANTGELFF.

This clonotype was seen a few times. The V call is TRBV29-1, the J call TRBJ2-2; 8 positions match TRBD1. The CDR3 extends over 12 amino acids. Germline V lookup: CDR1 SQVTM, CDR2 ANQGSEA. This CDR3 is CSFGTGWGKLFF. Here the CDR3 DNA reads TGCAGTTTCGGGACAGGTTGGGGGAAGCTGTTTTTT.

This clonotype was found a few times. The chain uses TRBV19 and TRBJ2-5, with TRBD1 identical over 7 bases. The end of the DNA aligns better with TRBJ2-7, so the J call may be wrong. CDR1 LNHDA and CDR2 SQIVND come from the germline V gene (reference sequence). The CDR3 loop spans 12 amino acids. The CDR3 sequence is CASSAGGGEQYF. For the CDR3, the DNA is TGTGCCAGTAGTGCAGGGGGTGGCGAGCAGTACTTC.